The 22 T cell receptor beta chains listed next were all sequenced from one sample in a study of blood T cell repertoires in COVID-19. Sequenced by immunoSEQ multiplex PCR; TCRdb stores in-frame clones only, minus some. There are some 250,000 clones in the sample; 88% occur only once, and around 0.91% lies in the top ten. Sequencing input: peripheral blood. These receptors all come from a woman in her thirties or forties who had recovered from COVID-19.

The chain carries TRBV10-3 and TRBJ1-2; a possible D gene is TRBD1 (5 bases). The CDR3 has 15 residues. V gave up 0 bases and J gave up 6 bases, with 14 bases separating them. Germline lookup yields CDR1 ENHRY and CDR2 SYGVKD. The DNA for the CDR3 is TGTGCCATCAGTGAGTCTTGGCAGGGCAAGGATGGCTACACCTTC. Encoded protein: CAISESWQGKDGYTF.

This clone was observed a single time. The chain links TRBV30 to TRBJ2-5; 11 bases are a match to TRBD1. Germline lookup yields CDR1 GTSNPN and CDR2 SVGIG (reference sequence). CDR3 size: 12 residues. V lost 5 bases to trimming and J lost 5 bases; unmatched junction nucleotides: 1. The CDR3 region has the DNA TGTGCCTGGGGGACAGGGGGGGAGACCCAGTACTTC. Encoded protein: CAWGTGGETQYF.

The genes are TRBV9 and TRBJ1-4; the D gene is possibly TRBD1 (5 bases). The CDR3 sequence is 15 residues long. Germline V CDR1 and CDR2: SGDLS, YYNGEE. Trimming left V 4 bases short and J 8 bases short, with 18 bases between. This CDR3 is CASSRTGHGGEKLFF. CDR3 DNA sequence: TGTGCCAGCAGCCGTACTGGCCACGGGGGGGAAAAACTGTTTTTT.

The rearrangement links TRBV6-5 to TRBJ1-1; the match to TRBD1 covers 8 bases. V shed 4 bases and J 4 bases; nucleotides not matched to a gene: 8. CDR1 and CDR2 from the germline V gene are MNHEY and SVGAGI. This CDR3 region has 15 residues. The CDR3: CASSSRTGRGTEAFF. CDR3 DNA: TGTGCCAGCAGTTCACGGACAGGGCGCGGCACTGAAGCTTTCTTT.

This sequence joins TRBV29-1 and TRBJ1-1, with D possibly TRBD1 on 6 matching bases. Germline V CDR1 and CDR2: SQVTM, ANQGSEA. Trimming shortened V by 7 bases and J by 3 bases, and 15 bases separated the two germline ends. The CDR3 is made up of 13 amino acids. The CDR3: CSGDTRGDTEAFF. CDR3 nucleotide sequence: TGCAGCGGGGACACACGAGGGGACACTGAAGCTTTCTTT.

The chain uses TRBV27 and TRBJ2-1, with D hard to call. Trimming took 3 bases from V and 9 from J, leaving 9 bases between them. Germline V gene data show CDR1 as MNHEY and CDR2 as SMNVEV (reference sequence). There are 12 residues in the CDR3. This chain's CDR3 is CASSFPAGEQFF. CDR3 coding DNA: TGTGCCAGCAGTTTCCCCGCCGGTGAGCAGTTCTTC.

The CDR3 bases are TGTGCCAGCAGCCAAGAGGGCTATGAGCAGTTCTTC. This codes for CASSQEGYEQFF. The chain has TRBV3-1 (or the pseudogene TRBV3-2) and TRBJ2-1; D gene uncertain. Trimming took 0 bases from V and 8 from J, leaving 5 bases between them. Germline-derived CDR1 and CDR2 are LGHDT and YNNKEL (reference sequence). CDR3 length: 12 amino acids.

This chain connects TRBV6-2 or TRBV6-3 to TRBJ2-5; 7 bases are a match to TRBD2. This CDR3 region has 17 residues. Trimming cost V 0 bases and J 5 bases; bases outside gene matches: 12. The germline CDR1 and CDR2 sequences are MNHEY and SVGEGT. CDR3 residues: CASSYSMAREAGETQYF. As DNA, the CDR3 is TGTGCCAGCAGTTACTCGATGGCCCGGGAGGCGGGGGAGACCCAGTACTTC.

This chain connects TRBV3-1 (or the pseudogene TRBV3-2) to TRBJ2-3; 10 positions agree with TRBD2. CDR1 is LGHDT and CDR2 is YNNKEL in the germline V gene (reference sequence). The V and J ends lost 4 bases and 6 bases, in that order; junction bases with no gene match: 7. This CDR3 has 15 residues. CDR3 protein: CASSPTSGREDTQYF. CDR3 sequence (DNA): TGTGCCAGCAGCCCGACGAGCGGGAGGGAGGATACGCAGTATTTT.

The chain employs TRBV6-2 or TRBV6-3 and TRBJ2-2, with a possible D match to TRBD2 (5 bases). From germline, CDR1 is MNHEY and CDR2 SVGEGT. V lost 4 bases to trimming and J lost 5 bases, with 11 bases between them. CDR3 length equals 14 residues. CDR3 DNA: TGTGCCAGCAGTTGGGGAGTTGGTACCGGGGAGCTGTTTTTT. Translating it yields CASSWGVGTGELFF.

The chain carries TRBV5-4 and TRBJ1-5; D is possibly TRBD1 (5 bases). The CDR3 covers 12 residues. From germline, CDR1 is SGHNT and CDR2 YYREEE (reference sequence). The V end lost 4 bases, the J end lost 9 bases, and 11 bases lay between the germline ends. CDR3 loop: CASSQPGGPQHF. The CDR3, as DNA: TGTGCCAGCAGCCAACCGGGGGGGCCCCAGCATTTT.

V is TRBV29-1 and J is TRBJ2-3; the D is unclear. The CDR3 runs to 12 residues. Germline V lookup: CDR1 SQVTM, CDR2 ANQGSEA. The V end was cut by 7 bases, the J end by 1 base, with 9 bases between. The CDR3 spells CSAPEGTDTQYF. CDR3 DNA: TGCAGCGCCCCCGAGGGCACAGATACGCAGTATTTT.

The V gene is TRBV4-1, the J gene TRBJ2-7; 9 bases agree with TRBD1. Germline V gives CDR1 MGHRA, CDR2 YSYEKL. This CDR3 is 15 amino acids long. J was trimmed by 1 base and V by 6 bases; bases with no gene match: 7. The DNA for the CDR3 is TGCGCCAGCAGGAACCCCGGGACAGGGTCCTACGAGCAGTACTTC. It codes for CASRNPGTGSYEQYF.

Here the CDR3 DNA reads TGTGCCAGCAGCTTCGACAGTTCCACCGGGGAGCTGTTTTTT. Protein: CASSFDSSTGELFF. The chain is built from TRBV7-2 and TRBJ2-2; D is perhaps TRBD1 (5 bases). Trimming took 3 bases from V and 4 from J, leaving 9 bases between them. This CDR3 has 14 residues. CDR1 SGHTA and CDR2 FQGNSA come from the germline V gene.

CDR3 DNA: TGTGCCAGCAGACCCCCGGGAGGTACGCAGTATTTT. It encodes CASRPPGGTQYF. The genes are TRBV7-3 and TRBJ2-3, with 7 bases lining up with TRBD2. Germline lookup yields CDR1 SGHTA and CDR2 FQGTGA. This CDR3 has 12 residues. J was trimmed by 8 bases and V by 6 bases; bases with no gene match: 5.

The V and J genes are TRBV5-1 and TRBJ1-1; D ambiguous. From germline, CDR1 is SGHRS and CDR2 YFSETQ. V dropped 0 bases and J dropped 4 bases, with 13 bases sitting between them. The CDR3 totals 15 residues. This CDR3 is CASSLGREAVTEAFF. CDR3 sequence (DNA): TGCGCCAGCAGCTTGGGCCGGGAGGCGGTCACTGAAGCTTTCTTT.

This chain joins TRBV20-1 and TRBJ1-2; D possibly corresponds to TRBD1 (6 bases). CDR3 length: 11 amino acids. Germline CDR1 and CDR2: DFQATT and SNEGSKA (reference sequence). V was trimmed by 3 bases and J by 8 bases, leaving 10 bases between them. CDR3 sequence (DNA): TGCAGTGCTAGTGGGCAGGGGGGCTACACCTTC. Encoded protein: CSASGQGGYTF.

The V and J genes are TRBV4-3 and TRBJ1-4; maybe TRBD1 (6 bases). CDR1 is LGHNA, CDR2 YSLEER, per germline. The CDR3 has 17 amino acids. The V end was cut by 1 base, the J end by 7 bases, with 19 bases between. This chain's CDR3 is CASSQGGVGHRFEKLFF. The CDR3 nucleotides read TGCGCCAGCAGCCAAGGGGGAGTGGGACACCGGTTTGAAAAACTGTTTTTT.

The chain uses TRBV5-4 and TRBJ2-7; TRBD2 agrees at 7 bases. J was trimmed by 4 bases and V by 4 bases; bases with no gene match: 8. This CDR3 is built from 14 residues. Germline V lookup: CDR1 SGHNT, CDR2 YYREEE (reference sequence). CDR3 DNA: TGTGCCAGCAGCCCCGGGACTACCGCTTACGAGCAGTACTTC. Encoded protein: CASSPGTTAYEQYF.

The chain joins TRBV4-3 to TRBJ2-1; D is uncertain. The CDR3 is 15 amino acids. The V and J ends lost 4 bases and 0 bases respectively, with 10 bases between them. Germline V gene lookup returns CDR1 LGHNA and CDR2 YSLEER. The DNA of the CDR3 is TGCGCCAGCAGCCCACGCCCGAGCTCCTACAATGAGCAGTTCTTC. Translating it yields CASSPRPSSYNEQFF.

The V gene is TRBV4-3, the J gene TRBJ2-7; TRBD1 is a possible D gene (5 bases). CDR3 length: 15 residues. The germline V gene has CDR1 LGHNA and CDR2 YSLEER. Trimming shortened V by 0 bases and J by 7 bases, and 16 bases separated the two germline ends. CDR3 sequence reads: CASSQDSATSGEQYF. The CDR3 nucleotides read TGCGCCAGCAGCCAAGATTCGGCTACATCAGGGGAGCAGTACTTC.

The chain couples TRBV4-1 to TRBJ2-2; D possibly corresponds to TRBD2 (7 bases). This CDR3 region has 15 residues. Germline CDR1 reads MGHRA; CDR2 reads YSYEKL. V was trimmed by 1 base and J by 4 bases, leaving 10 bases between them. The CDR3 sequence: CASSQAGGRTGELFF. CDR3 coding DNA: TGCGCCAGCAGCCAAGCCGGGGGGCGCACCGGGGAGCTGTTTTTT.